These 25 T cell receptor beta chains were sequenced from one sample in a study of blood T cell repertoires in COVID-19. TCRdb keeps only in-frame clones here, not all; method: immunoSEQ multiplex PCR. This table has about 250,000 clones, 70% to 90% appearing once. Sequencing was carried out using peripheral blood. These receptors were taken from a woman aged 25 to 39 with COVID-19, enrolled during active disease.

The J gene is TRBJ2-7, the V gene TRBV25-1; D not certain. V was clipped by 5 bases and J by 2 bases, with 7 bases between them. Germline CDR1 reads MGHDK; CDR2 reads SYGVNS. This CDR3 spans 12 amino acids. CDR3 amino acids: CASSISPYEQYF. Written as DNA, the CDR3 is TGTGCCAGCAGTATCTCTCCCTACGAGCAGTACTTC.

With regard to this clone: This specimen includes other DNA sequences encoding the same CDR3. The gene calls are TRBV7-2 and TRBJ2-2, with TRBD2 matching over 9 bases. Germline CDR1 and CDR2: SGHTA and FQGNSA. CDR3 length equals 15 residues. The ends lost 3 bases at V and 1 base at J; junction bases unmatched: 0. Here the CDR3 DNA reads TGTGCCAGCAGCTTTAGCGGGGGGAACACCGGGGAGCTGTTTTTT. Translation: CASSFSGGNTGELFF.

Here the CDR3 reads CATSDTGQGRETQYF. CDR3 coding DNA: TGTGCCACCAGTGATACGGGACAGGGTCGAGAGACCCAGTACTTC. The J gene is TRBJ2-5, the V gene TRBV24-1; 9 bases align to TRBD1. The CDR3 extends over 15 amino acids. V shed 3 bases and J 4 bases; nucleotides not matched to a gene: 5. CDR1 and CDR2 from the germline V gene are KGHDR and SFDVKD.

In its sample, this clone was seen once. The chain employs TRBV4-3 and TRBJ2-3; TRBD2 matches 7 bases. The germline gives CDR1 LGHNA, CDR2 YSLEER. V was clipped by 2 bases and J by 4 bases; unmatched bases: 6. The CDR3 covers 15 residues. The CDR3 region has the DNA TGCGCCAGCAGCCAAAGAGGACTAGGGGCAGATACGCAGTATTTT. This sequence encodes CASSQRGLGADTQYF.

The chain links TRBV5-6 to TRBJ2-7; 10 bases agree with TRBD2. Looked up from germline, CDR1 is SGHDT and CDR2 is YYEEEE. Germline trimming cut 1 base from V and 5 bases from J; bases unmatched to any gene: 9. There are 16 residues in the CDR3. Here the CDR3 reads CASSLWSGTSVHEQYF. The CDR3 region has the DNA TGTGCCAGCAGCTTGTGGTCCGGGACTAGCGTCCACGAGCAGTACTTC.

The rearrangement links TRBV9 to TRBJ1-1; D gene ambiguous. Germline CDR1 is SGDLS and CDR2 is YYNGEE. The CDR3 runs 13 residues. V dropped 0 bases and J dropped 7 bases, with 10 bases sitting between them. This CDR3 reads CASSVGSGSEAFF. CDR3 DNA sequence: TGTGCCAGCAGCGTAGGGAGTGGGAGTGAAGCTTTCTTT.

The chain links TRBV12-2 to TRBJ1-5; TRBD1 is the table's D call, not checked against the DNA. TRBV12-2 constitutes a pseudogene. This CDR3 is built from 18 residues. This CDR3 is CASRLDAGVDYSNQPQHF. The CDR3 bases are TGTGCAAGTCGCTTAGATGCAGGGGTAGATTATAGCAATCAGCCCCAGCATTTT.

The rearrangement uses TRBV19 and TRBJ2-5, with 10 bases lining up with TRBD2. The J segment lost 3 bases and the V segment lost 9 bases, leaving 7 bases of the junction unmatched. CDR1 is LNHDA, CDR2 SQIVND, per germline (reference sequence). This CDR3 comprises 14 residues. The CDR3 is CASRRTSGEETQYF. CDR3 DNA sequence: TGTGCCAGCCGCAGAACTAGCGGGGAAGAGACCCAGTACTTC.

This chain connects TRBV6-2 or TRBV6-3 to TRBJ2-7, with 11 bases that match TRBD1. Germline assignment: CDR1 MNHEY and CDR2 SVGEGT. The CDR3 length is 15 residues. After removal of 6 bases from V and 3 bases from J, the junction contained 7 bases not matched to a gene. The CDR3 sequence is CASSPTGTGGYEQYV. The CDR3 coding sequence is TGTGCCAGCAGCCCCACCGGGACAGGGGGCTACGAGCAGTACGTC.

The chain joins TRBV28 to TRBJ1-4; a weak D match, TRBD1 (6 bases). V shed 2 bases and J shed 5 bases, with 15 bases lying between them. This CDR3 region has 16 residues. Germline CDR1 is MDHEN and CDR2 is SYDVKM. CDR3 residues: CASSLKGGVVNEKLFF. CDR3 coding DNA: TGTGCCAGCAGTTTAAAAGGGGGAGTAGTCAATGAAAAACTGTTTTTT. The variable domain in full, completed from reference TRBV28 and TRBJ1-4, reads DVKVTQSSRYLVKRTGEKVFLECVQDMDHENMFWYRQDPGLGLRLIYFSYDVKMKEKGDIPEGYSVSREKKERFSLILESASTNQTSMYLCASSLKGGVVNEKLFFGSGTQLSVL.

The chain combines TRBV27 with TRBJ2-7; the match to TRBD2 covers 15 bases. Germline lookup yields CDR1 MNHEY and CDR2 SMNVEV (reference sequence). The CDR3 is 18 amino acids. The trim removed 4 bases at V and 3 bases at J, leaving 10 bases unmatched. The CDR3 bases are TGTGCCAGCAGTTCACCCGGGACTAGCGGGAGGTTACTCTACGAGCAGTACGTC. This codes for CASSSPGTSGRLLYEQYV.

The chain uses TRBV15 and TRBJ1-1, with D tentatively TRBD1 (5 bases). The V and J ends lost 6 bases and 1 base respectively, with 12 bases between them. Per the germline V gene, CDR1 is LNHNV and CDR2 is YYDKDF (reference sequence). CDR3 size: 14 residues. The CDR3 region is CATRRGGENTEAFF. CDR3 in DNA: TGTGCCACCAGACGCGGGGGGGAGAACACTGAAGCTTTCTTT.

This chain connects TRBV10-3 to TRBJ2-3, with 8 bases lining up with TRBD2. The CDR3 length is 15 residues. Germline CDR1 and CDR2: ENHRY and SYGVKD. V shed 3 bases and J 3 bases; nucleotides not matched to a gene: 5. CDR3 in amino acids: CAISDVKRGTDTQYF. As DNA, the CDR3 is TGTGCCATCAGTGATGTAAAGCGGGGGACAGATACGCAGTATTTT.

This rearrangement joins TRBV5-1 to TRBJ2-6, with 10 bases matching TRBD1. The germline CDR1 and CDR2 sequences are SGHRS and YFSETQ. The CDR3 runs 17 residues. Trimming cost V 4 bases and J 1 base; bases outside gene matches: 5. CDR3 DNA: TGCGCCAGCAGCGCGGGACAGGGGTTTTCTGGGGCCAACGTCCTGACTTTC. Its translation is CASSAGQGFSGANVLTF.

The CDR3 here is CASSQFYRGGTDTQYF. The CDR3 region has the DNA TGTGCCAGCAGCCAGTTCTACCGGGGGGGCACAGATACGCAGTATTTT. The rearrangement links TRBV3-1 (or the pseudogene TRBV3-2) to TRBJ2-3, with TRBD2 matching 7 bases. V shed 3 bases and J 1 base; nucleotides not matched to a gene: 7. Germline assignment: CDR1 LGHDT and CDR2 YNNKEL (reference sequence). The CDR3 spans 16 residues.

This chain joins TRBV27 and TRBJ1-1, with 11 positions matching TRBD1. V dropped 5 bases and J dropped 3; count of bases not matched to a gene: 8. Germline V CDR1 and CDR2: MNHEY, SMNVEV (reference sequence). The CDR3 is 16 residues long. The CDR3 sequence is CASSPDRGRWDTEAFF. The CDR3 nucleotides read TGTGCCAGCAGTCCGGACAGGGGGCGGTGGGACACTGAAGCTTTCTTT.

The chain combines TRBV2 with TRBJ1-6, with D possibly matching TRBD1 (6 bases). The CDR3 spans 15 residues. Germline values: CDR1 SNHLY, CDR2 FYNNEI. Between the trimmed V and J ends, which lost 1 base and 4 bases, there was a span of 8 bases. This chain's CDR3 is CASSEGGGYNSPLHF. In nucleotides, the CDR3 is TGTGCCAGCAGTGAAGGAGGGGGTTATAATTCACCCCTCCACTTT. The whole variable domain, remainder taken from reference TRBV2 and TRBJ1-6, is EPEVTQTPSHQVTQMGQEVILRCVPISNHLYFYWYRQILGQKVEFLVSFYNNEISEKSEIFDDQFSVERPDGSNFTLKIRSTKLEDSAMYFCASSEGGGYNSPLHFGNGTRLTVT.

The chain uses TRBV28 and TRBJ1-2, with D possibly being TRBD1 (6 bases). The germline V gene has CDR1 MDHEN and CDR2 SYDVKM. The germline V and J ends were trimmed by 6 bases and 8 bases, with 22 bases remaining between them. This CDR3 comprises 15 residues. The CDR3 nucleotides are TGTGCCAGCAGCCCTGGGACACCCCCAACGGACGGCTACACCTTC. Translating gives CASSPGTPPTDGYTF.

The DNA of the CDR3 is TGTGCCAGCAGCCAAGATCCACAGGGGGTAACCGGGGAGCTGTTTTTT. This gives the protein CASSQDPQGVTGELFF. The gene calls are TRBV3-1 (or the pseudogene TRBV3-2) and TRBJ2-2; 8 bases line up with TRBD1. V dropped 0 bases and J dropped 5; count of bases not matched to a gene: 5. CDR3 length equals 16 residues. Germline V gene data show CDR1 as LGHDT and CDR2 as YNNKEL (reference sequence).

This clone was counted between two and nine times. The chain couples TRBV16 to TRBJ1-4, with TRBD1 identical over 8 bases. CDR1 KGHSY and CDR2 FQNENV come from the germline V gene. With 1 base clipped from V and 5 bases from J, the junction kept 6 bases outside the gene matches. The CDR3 is 16 residues long. CDR3 in amino acids: CASSQWKDRANEKLFF. As DNA, the CDR3 is TGTGCCAGCAGCCAATGGAAGGACAGGGCAAATGAAAAACTGTTTTTT.

The chain employs TRBV7-2 and TRBJ1-2, with 8 positions matching TRBD1. The J segment lost 5 bases and the V segment lost 4 bases, leaving 12 bases of the junction unmatched. The CDR3 sequence is 16 residues long. The germline CDR1 and CDR2 sequences are SGHTA and FQGNSA. CDR3 sequence (DNA): TGTGCCAGCAGCTCGCTTTCCGGGACAGGTCTTTATGGCTACACCTTC. Its translation: CASSSLSGTGLYGYTF.

The CDR3 protein is CASSLLGDRGYGYTF. The CDR3 coding sequence is TGTGCCAGCAGTTTACTAGGTGACAGGGGCTATGGCTACACCTTC. The J gene is TRBJ1-2, the V gene TRBV27; TRBD1 matches 8 bases. With 2 bases clipped from V and 4 bases from J, the junction kept 6 bases outside the gene matches. This CDR3 comprises 15 residues. Germline lookup yields CDR1 MNHEY and CDR2 SMNVEV (reference sequence).

The chain carries TRBV6-6 and TRBJ2-3; tentatively, D is TRBD2 (6 bases). V was cut by 1 base and J by 0 bases, with 11 bases left in between. The CDR3 is 16 amino acids. Germline V gene data show CDR1 as MNHNY and CDR2 as SVGAGI (reference sequence). CDR3 residues: CASSYLAAASTDTQYF. CDR3 DNA sequence: TGTGCCAGCAGTTACTTAGCGGCGGCCAGCACAGATACGCAGTATTTT.

The chain carries TRBV28 and TRBJ2-2; possibly TRBD1 for D (5 bases). Germline V gene sequence: CDR1 MDHEN, CDR2 SYDVKM. CDR3 size: 15 residues. Trimming removed 5 bases at V and 5 bases at J, with 15 bases between. The CDR3 DNA reads as TGTGCCAGCAGTGTTCAGGGTCATGCAACCGGGGAGCTGTTTTTT. Amino acid sequence: CASSVQGHATGELFF. Using reference TRBV28 and TRBJ2-2 for the parts outside the CDR3, the full variable domain is DVKVTQSSRYLVKRTGEKVFLECVQDMDHENMFWYRQDPGLGLRLIYFSYDVKMKEKGDIPEGYSVSREKKERFSLILESASTNQTSMYLCASSVQGHATGELFFGEGSRLTVL.

A single count supports this clone. The DNA for the CDR3 is TGTGCCAGCAGCCAAGAGACAGCGCCAGGGGAGGGCGATGAAAAACTGTTTTTT. This gives the protein CASSQETAPGEGDEKLFF. The gene calls are TRBV3-1 (or the pseudogene TRBV3-2) and TRBJ1-4, with D tentatively TRBD1 (6 bases). V lost 0 bases and J 6 bases, leaving 20 bases between the germline ends. The CDR3 extends over 18 amino acids. Per germline, CDR1 LGHDT and CDR2 YNNKEL (reference sequence).